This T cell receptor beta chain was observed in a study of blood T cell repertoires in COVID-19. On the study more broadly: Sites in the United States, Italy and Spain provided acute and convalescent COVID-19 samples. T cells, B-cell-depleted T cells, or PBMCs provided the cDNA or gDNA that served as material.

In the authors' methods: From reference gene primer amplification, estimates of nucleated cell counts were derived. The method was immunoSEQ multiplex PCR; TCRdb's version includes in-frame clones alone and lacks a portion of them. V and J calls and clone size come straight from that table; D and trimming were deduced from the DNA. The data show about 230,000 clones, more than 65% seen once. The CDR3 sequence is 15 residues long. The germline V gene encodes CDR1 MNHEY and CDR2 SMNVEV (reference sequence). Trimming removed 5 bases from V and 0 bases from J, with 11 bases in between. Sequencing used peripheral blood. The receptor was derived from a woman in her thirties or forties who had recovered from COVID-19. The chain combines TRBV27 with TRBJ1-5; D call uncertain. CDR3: CASSPQTYSNQPQHF. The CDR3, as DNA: TGTGCCAGCAGTCCCCAGACTTATAGCAATCAGCCCCAGCATTTT.